This passage covers 24 T cell receptor beta chains from one sample sequenced in a study of OX40 agonist ivuxolimab in advanced cancers. Measured with immunoSEQ multiplex PCR; TCRdb has only the in-frame clones, and not every one. Here the sample spans about 80,000 clones, 84% being singletons. The starting material was CD4+ or CD8+ T cells sorted from blood, obtained in a trial of the OX40 agonist ivuxolimab. These receptors were collected from an adult with an advanced solid tumor such as melanoma, head and neck, liver or kidney cancer.

This clone was picked up a small number of times. This chain joins TRBV20-1 and TRBJ1-1; no clear D. With 3 bases removed from V and 8 bases from J, the gap between germline ends came to 7 bases. This CDR3 spans 10 amino acids. Germline V gives CDR1 DFQATT, CDR2 SNEGSKA (reference sequence). In DNA form, the CDR3 reads TGCAGTGCTAGCCTGGGCGAAGCTTTCTTT. It specifies CSASLGEAFF.

The V gene is TRBV4-3, the J gene TRBJ1-6; a possible D gene is TRBD1 (5 bases). Between the trimmed V and J ends, which lost 0 bases and 1 base, there was a span of 13 bases. In germline, CDR1 is LGHNA, CDR2 YSLEER. This CDR3 region has 18 residues. The CDR3 nucleotides are TGCGCCAGCAGCCAAGATTATGCAGGGCGGTCCTATAATTCACCCCTCCACTTT. It encodes CASSQDYAGRSYNSPLHF.

The V and J genes are TRBV6-5 and TRBJ2-5, with 7 bases fitting TRBD1. The end of the DNA aligns better with TRBJ2-7, so the J call may be wrong. The germline gives CDR1 MNHEY, CDR2 SVGAGI. This CDR3 spans 12 amino acids. This CDR3 is CASSLTGDEQYF. DNA of the CDR3: TGTGCCAGCAGTCTTACAGGGGACGAGCAGTACTTC.

J is TRBJ2-5 and V is TRBV30; TRBD2 matches 8 bases. Losses at the gene ends were 0 bases for V and 1 base for J; bases not matched to a gene: 10. Germline-derived CDR1 and CDR2 are GTSNPN and SVGIG (reference sequence). The CDR3 runs 17 residues. This CDR3 is CAWSVLWAGGRQETQYF. In DNA form, the CDR3 reads TGTGCCTGGAGTGTACTATGGGCGGGGGGACGCCAAGAGACCCAGTACTTC.

This clone was picked up a small number of times. The J gene is TRBJ1-3, the V gene TRBV14; D not resolved. Trimming removed 4 bases at V and 9 bases at J, with 10 bases between. Per germline, CDR1 SGHDN and CDR2 FVKESK. This CDR3 has 12 amino acids. CDR3 DNA: TGTGCCAGCAGCCCCGATTTCCTCACCATATATTTT. Its protein product is CASSPDFLTIYF.

This clone was detected a few times. V usage is TRBV10-3 and J usage is TRBJ2-7, with 10 bases fitting TRBD2. Germline V CDR1 and CDR2: ENHRY, SYGVKD. V dropped 3 bases and J dropped 2; count of bases not matched to a gene: 4. The CDR3 totals 15 residues. The CDR3 DNA sequence: TGTGCCATCAGTGATTCTAGCGGGGGCACCTACGAGCAGTACTTC. It codes for CAISDSSGGTYEQYF.

The J gene is TRBJ1-2, the V gene TRBV7-2; D is perhaps TRBD1 (5 bases). The V gene's germline CDR1 is SGHTA and CDR2 FQGNSA. The CDR3 has 16 residues. V dropped 4 bases and J dropped 3 bases, with 18 bases sitting between them. This chain's CDR3 is CASSSSRDPEHYGYTF. CDR3 DNA sequence: TGTGCCAGCAGCTCGTCCCGGGACCCCGAGCACTATGGCTACACCTTC.

The rearrangement links TRBV28 to TRBJ1-1; tentatively, D is TRBD1 (5 bases). V gave up 1 base and J gave up 4 bases, with 16 bases separating them. The CDR3 sequence is 16 residues long. Germline lookup yields CDR1 MDHEN and CDR2 SYDVKM. CDR3 bases: TGTGCCAGCAGTTTATCTTACTGGGGGGGTAGCACTGAAGCTTTCTTT. Its protein is CASSLSYWGGSTEAFF.

The gene calls are TRBV18 and TRBJ2-1; tentatively, D is TRBD2 (5 bases). The CDR3 consists of 15 residues. Trimming shortened V by 1 base and J by 5 bases, and 12 bases separated the two germline ends. CDR1 KGHSH and CDR2 LQKENI come from the germline V gene. CDR3 in amino acids: CASSPQWESHNEQFF. CDR3 DNA: TGTGCCAGCTCACCACAGTGGGAGTCGCACAATGAGCAGTTCTTC.

V gene TRBV5-6 combines with J gene TRBJ2-7; a weak D match, TRBD1 (6 bases). In germline, CDR1 is SGHDT, CDR2 YYEEEE. V was shortened by 0 bases and J by 7 bases, with 11 bases between the two germline ends. This CDR3 contains 13 residues. CDR3 sequence: CASSLGPQGEQYF. As DNA, the CDR3 is TGTGCCAGCAGCTTGGGGCCGCAGGGGGAGCAGTACTTC. The full variable domain, with the rest looked up from reference TRBV5-6 and TRBJ2-7, is DAGVTQSPTHLIKTRGQQVTLRCSPKSGHDTVSWYQQALGQGPQFIFQYYEEEERQRGNFPDRFSGHQFPNYSSELNVNALLLGDSALYLCASSLGPQGEQYFGPGTRLTVT.

The V and J genes are TRBV19 and TRBJ2-6; 7 nucleotides line up with TRBD2. V trimming: 3 bases; J trimming: 0 bases; junction bases outside the gene matches: 8. The germline V gene encodes CDR1 LNHDA and CDR2 SQIVND (reference sequence). The CDR3 covers 18 residues. CDR3 nucleotides: TGTGCCAGTAGTATCGGCGGGAGCGGGGTCTCTGGGGCCAACGTCCTGACTTTC. It translates to CASSIGGSGVSGANVLTF.

The V and J genes are TRBV5-6 and TRBJ2-1; 8 bases map to TRBD1. The length of the CDR3 is 14 residues. Germline loops: CDR1 SGHDT, CDR2 YYEEEE. Trimming took 0 bases from V and 10 from J; bases not matched to a gene: 6. This CDR3 is CASSLDRGYGEQFF. The CDR3 DNA follows: TGTGCCAGCAGCTTGGACAGGGGGTATGGGGAGCAGTTCTTC.

The chain links TRBV19 to TRBJ2-4; D perhaps matches TRBD2 (5 bases). There are 18 residues in the CDR3. Germline values: CDR1 LNHDA, CDR2 SQIVND (reference sequence). V lost 2 bases, J lost 8 bases, and 25 bases lay in between. CDR3 bases: TGTGCCAGTAGTATAAGCGGTAAGACTCTAAAACCAGGTCACATTCAGTACTTC. This gives the protein CASSISGKTLKPGHIQYF. Supplemented by reference TRBV19 and TRBJ2-4, the full variable domain reads DGGITQSPKYLFRKEGQNVTLSCEQNLNHDAMYWYRQDPGQGLRLIYYSQIVNDFQKGDIAEGYSVSREKKESFPLTVTSAQKNPTAFYLCASSISGKTLKPGHIQYFGAGTRLSVL.

The chain carries TRBV10-1 and TRBJ2-2; D gene unclear. Germline CDR1 is WNHNN and CDR2 is SYGVQD (reference sequence). CDR3 length equals 15 residues. V lost 7 bases, J lost 0 bases, and 12 bases lay in between. CDR3 amino acids: CASNTGSANTGELFF. The CDR3 nucleotides are TGCGCCAGCAATACCGGGTCCGCGAACACCGGGGAGCTGTTTTTT.

The J gene is TRBJ1-3, the V gene TRBV18; no firm D call. Germline values: CDR1 KGHSH, CDR2 LQKENI. CDR3 length: 16 residues. Trimming left V 3 bases short and J 0 bases short, with 12 bases between. CDR3 loop: CASSPRLDYSGNTIYF. Here the CDR3 DNA reads TGTGCCAGCTCACCGAGGTTAGACTACTCTGGAAACACCATATATTTT.

This chain links TRBV4-3 with TRBJ2-5, with D possibly TRBD1 on 6 matching bases. There are 17 residues in the CDR3. Germline V lookup: CDR1 LGHNA, CDR2 YSLEER. V lost 0 bases and J 0 bases, leaving 14 bases between the germline ends. In DNA, the CDR3 is TGCGCCAGCAGCCAAGATGGGGCCAGGACAGACCAAGAGACCCAGTACTTC. Its protein is CASSQDGARTDQETQYF.

V gene TRBV12-5 combines with J gene TRBJ1-5, with 8 bases identical to TRBD1. The ends lost 4 bases at V and 6 bases at J; junction bases unmatched: 5. The CDR3 totals 14 residues. The V gene's germline CDR1 is LGHNT and CDR2 FRNRAP. CDR3 nucleotide sequence: TGTGCTAGTGGTTGGACAGGGCGAGGTCAGCCCCAGCATTTT. It specifies CASGWTGRGQPQHF.

The rearrangement links TRBV4-1 to TRBJ2-1; 12 nucleotides match TRBD2. Germline CDR1 MGHRA, CDR2 YSYEKL. CDR3 length: 15 residues. V lost 1 base, J lost 7 bases, and 2 bases stayed unmatched. CDR3 sequence reads: CASSQGLAGENEQFF. CDR3 DNA sequence: TGCGCCAGCAGCCAAGGACTAGCGGGAGAGAATGAGCAGTTCTTC.

The chain has TRBV6-5 and TRBJ1-5; D is possibly TRBD1 (5 bases). The ends were cut back, 6 bases at V and 7 bases at J, with 19 bases in the middle. The germline CDR1 and CDR2 sequences are MNHEY and SVGAGI. The CDR3 has 15 amino acids. Here the CDR3 reads CASSPGRVGVQPQHF. CDR3 DNA sequence: TGTGCCAGCAGCCCCGGCAGGGTAGGAGTACAGCCCCAGCATTTT.

The rearrangement links TRBV9 to TRBJ1-3, with 8 positions matching TRBD1. V was clipped by 4 bases and J by 2 bases; unmatched bases: 8. This CDR3 has 16 amino acids. Germline-derived CDR1 and CDR2 are SGDLS and YYNGEE. The CDR3 nucleotides read TGTGCCAGCAGCATGCGGCAACAGGGGGCTGGAAACACCATATATTTT. It translates to CASSMRQQGAGNTIYF.

This clone was observed a few times. The V gene is TRBV5-4, the J gene TRBJ2-7; 11 bases align to TRBD2. Unmatched junction bases numbered 4, after V lost 5 bases and J lost 0 bases. The CDR3 is made up of 15 amino acids. CDR1 is SGHNT and CDR2 is YYREEE in the germline V gene (reference sequence). The CDR3 loop reads CASRSSGRNSYEQYF. The DNA of the CDR3 is TGTGCCAGCAGGTCTAGCGGGAGGAACTCCTACGAGCAGTACTTC.

The rearrangement joins TRBV7-9 to TRBJ2-7, with 7 bases fitting TRBD2. Per the germline V gene, CDR1 is SEHNR and CDR2 is FQNEAQ (reference sequence). The CDR3 spans 15 residues. V was pared by 0 bases and J by 4 bases, with 6 bases of the junction left unmatched. The CDR3 is CASSLAGGSKYEQYF. DNA of the CDR3: TGTGCCAGCAGCTTAGCTGGCGGGAGTAAATACGAGCAGTACTTC. The full variable domain, its missing parts supplied by reference TRBV7-9 and TRBJ2-7, is DTGVSQNPRHKITKRGQNVTFRCDPISEHNRLYWYRQTLGQGPEFLTYFQNEAQLEKSRLLSDRFSAERPKGSFSTLEIQRTEQGDSAMYLCASSLAGGSKYEQYFGPGTRLTVT.

The V and J genes are TRBV7-8 and TRBJ1-2; no firm D call. Germline V gene data show CDR1 as SGHVS and CDR2 as FQNEAQ. There are 17 residues in the CDR3. V was trimmed by 5 bases and J by 4 bases, leaving 23 bases between them. Here the CDR3 reads CASSQFRDRPDGYGYTF. The CDR3 region has the DNA TGTGCCAGCAGCCAATTCCGAGACCGTCCTGACGGCTATGGCTACACCTTC.

The chain joins TRBV11-2 to TRBJ2-7, with 8 bases lining up with TRBD2. The CDR3 extends over 15 amino acids. Trimming cost V 1 base and J 6 bases; bases outside gene matches: 8. Germline assignment: CDR1 SGHAT and CDR2 FQNNGV. CDR3 sequence: CASSLGPSGRFEQYF. The CDR3 nucleotides are TGTGCCAGCAGCTTAGGTCCCAGCGGGAGATTCGAGCAGTACTTC.